One sample yielded the 5 T cell receptor beta chains listed below, sequenced in a study of blood T cell repertoires in COVID-19. Clones were sequenced by immunoSEQ multiplex PCR, and TCRdb holds only the in-frame ones, with some missing. The sample holds about 480,000 clones, roughly 90% seen once. Sequenced material: PBMCs or T cells enriched from blood (not recorded which). All receptors derive from a woman between 40 and 50 years old who had recovered from COVID-19.

CDR3 nucleotide sequence: TGCAGTGCTAGTCTGAGCAGGGGTGAACAAGAGACCCAGTACTTC. The encoded protein is CSASLSRGEQETQYF. This chain connects TRBV20-1 to TRBJ2-5; D possibly corresponds to TRBD1 (6 bases). From germline, CDR1 is DFQATT and CDR2 SNEGSKA (reference sequence). The CDR3 has 15 amino acids. V was clipped by 3 bases and J by 2 bases, with 16 bases between them.

The chain joins TRBV4-3 to TRBJ1-1; D is unclear. Germline V CDR1 and CDR2: LGHNA, YSLEER. The CDR3 is made up of 14 amino acids. V was shortened by 1 base and J by 7 bases, with 13 bases between the two germline ends. The CDR3 is CASSQGTAGLEAFF. The CDR3 DNA is TGCGCCAGCAGCCAAGGGACGGCCGGACTTGAAGCTTTCTTT.

This chain connects TRBV27 to TRBJ2-1; D is perhaps TRBD2 (6 bases). The CDR3 has 19 residues. Germline V gene lookup returns CDR1 MNHEY and CDR2 SMNVEV (reference sequence). The germline V and J ends were trimmed by 3 bases and 1 base, with 22 bases remaining between them. CDR3 residues: CASSFQGEVVRLSYNEQFF. The DNA of the CDR3 is TGTGCCAGCAGTTTTCAAGGGGAGGTTGTCAGGTTATCCTACAATGAGCAGTTCTTC.

The chain couples TRBV18 to TRBJ1-1; D possibly corresponds to TRBD1 (5 bases). Germline lookup yields CDR1 KGHSH and CDR2 LQKENI. Between the trimmed V and J ends, which lost 8 bases and 1 base, there was a span of 8 bases. The CDR3 has 12 amino acids. The chain's CDR3 is CASRQPNTEAFF. CDR3 DNA sequence: TGTGCCAGCCGACAGCCGAACACTGAAGCTTTCTTT.

CDR3 region: CASRARQGADSPLHF. CDR3 coding DNA: TGCGCCAGTAGAGCTAGACAGGGGGCCGATTCACCCCTCCACTTT. V usage is TRBV10-2 and J usage is TRBJ1-6; 10 nucleotides line up with TRBD1. The CDR3 has 15 amino acids. Unmatched junction bases numbered 10, after V lost 9 bases and J lost 8 bases. Germline CDR1 reads WSHSY; CDR2 reads SAAADI.